This T cell receptor beta chain originates from a study of blood T cell repertoires in COVID-19. Per the authors' pipeline: Nucleated cell number was recorded as an estimate derived from reference gene primer amplification. This table comes from immunoSEQ multiplex PCR, and its TCRdb copy is limited to in-frame clones, with some not included. V, J and clone size reflect that table, while D and trimming were determined from the DNA. The data contain about 120,000 clones, about 87% of them singletons. Germline V gives CDR1 LGHDT, CDR2 YNNKEL (reference sequence). V lost 1 base to trimming and J lost 2 bases; unmatched junction nucleotides: 3. The CDR3 runs to 16 residues.

The rearrangement uses TRBV3-1 (or the pseudogene TRBV3-2) and TRBJ2-3; 10 positions agree with TRBD2. Input material: peripheral blood. This TCR derives from a man in his fifties or sixties with acute or convalescent COVID-19. Here the CDR3 reads CASSQGGTSATDTQYF. The CDR3 DNA reads as TGTGCCAGCAGCCAAGGGGGGACTAGCGCCACAGATACGCAGTATTTT.